Presented here are 3 T cell receptor beta chains from one specimen sequenced in a study of metastatic and nonmetastatic thyroid tumors. All patients were untreated before thyroid surgery. MiXCR reprocessed the PCR reads for TCRdb. The sample lists 35,000 to 55,000 clones, under 25% occurring once. The sample consisted of blood. All receptors derive from a male donor with papillary thyroid cancer or a benign thyroid nodule (not recorded which). Some clones in this sample may be carry-over from other donors' samples.

The sample holds many counts of this clone. This chain links TRBV20-1 with TRBJ1-2; no definite D call. Trimming pared 6 bases from V and 8 bases from J, leaving 13 bases between. The CDR3 is 11 amino acids. The V gene's germline CDR1 is DFQATT and CDR2 SNEGSKA (reference sequence). CDR3 region: CSAPWTSGYTF. The CDR3 DNA reads as TGCAGTGCGCCGTGGACGAGCGGCTACACCTTC.

The rearrangement links TRBV27 to TRBJ2-5, with a possible D match to TRBD1 (5 bases). The germline V and J ends were trimmed by 6 bases and 1 base, with 12 bases remaining between them. Germline V CDR1 and CDR2: MNHEY, SMNVEV (reference sequence). This CDR3 has 14 amino acids. The CDR3 sequence is CASSPGAGQETQYF. The CDR3 DNA reads as TGTGCCAGCAGCCCTGGGGCAGGCCAAGAGACCCAGTACTTC.

The V and J genes are TRBV4-1 and TRBJ2-1; 7 nucleotides match TRBD1. V dropped 0 bases and J dropped 1; count of bases not matched to a gene: 0. Germline CDR1 is MGHRA and CDR2 is YSYEKL. The CDR3 sequence is 15 residues long. In DNA form, the CDR3 reads TGCGCCAGCAGCCAAGAGGACAGGTCCTACAATGAGCAGTTCTTC. It translates to CASSQEDRSYNEQFF.